This TCR beta chain was identified in a study of CXCR3-negative and CXCR3-positive naive CD8 T cells (dated by TCRdb to between 2019 and 2020). With regard to the full study: In total, about 130 million TRB reads were obtained, which works out to roughly 1.5 +/- 0.3 million reads per library. Diversity and physicochemical repertoire analyses were performed on around 10 donors pooled from two independent experiments. The TRBV-TRBJ cluster analysis covered naive subsets from roughly 5 donors and memory cells from 3 donors. Findings and caveats that apply to the study as a whole: Because surface CD5, which is linked to self-reactivity in mice, was comparable between the naive subsets, TCR interaction strength was also inferred from the physicochemical properties of TRB CDR3s. Compared with CXCR3-negative naive cells, CXCR3-positive naive cells had TRB CDR3s with higher hydrophobicity (lower Kidera factor 4), lower energy, and higher strength and volume indices. Freshly isolated PBMCs were used for most assays because CXCR3 expression went down partially after cryopreservation. Similar TRBV-TRBJ usage was shown by naive CXCR3-negative and CXCR3-positive cells from the same donor, whereas distinct patterns were shown by memory cells. Both naive subsets had comparably high repertoire diversity, while memory CD8+ T cells had much lower repertoire diversity.

Reads for this sample came from a NextSeq 550. The Human TCR Profiling Kit (MiLaboratory) was used to make UMI-labeled 5' RACE TRB cDNA libraries. cDNA synthesis used the entire amount of extracted RNA, and PCR amplification then used the entire amount of cDNA produced. The libraries were made side by side, with each library going through the same number of PCR cycles. The paper's data handling went like this. With a minimum of two reads required per UMI, MIGEC and MiXCR pulled out about 54,000 +/- 9,700 unique UMI-labeled TRB cDNA molecules from each library. On average, each library contained approximately 40,000 +/- 10,000 functional in-frame TRB CDR3 nucleotide clonotypes without stop codons. After downsampling to 5000 UMI-labeled TRB molecules per sample, diversity metrics such as normalized Shannon-Wiener and Chao1 were calculated in VDJtools. VDJtools was used to calculate clonotype-size-weighted physicochemical properties of the central five CDR3 residues, namely interaction energy, strength, volume and Kidera factor 4. The reads went through TCRdb reprocessing, and each CDR3 protein sequence gets one entry with no DNA. The V and J calls were not made by the authors but by TCRdb's processing. The table for this sample records about 98,000 distinct CDR3 sequences. Jointly, the top ten make up around 0.82% of the sample.

For this clonotype: This receptor's antigen is unknown.

Each CD8+ T cell subset was flow-sorted in triplicate, and some 310,000 cells per subset were placed directly into RLT lysis buffer. Naive CD8+ T cells were defined stringently as CD45RO-CCR7+CD27+CD95- to exclude memory contaminants. Peripheral blood mononuclear cells were isolated from buffy coats by standard density gradient centrifugation. A FACSAria III was used to flow-sort naive CD8+ T cells into CXCR3-negative and CXCR3-positive populations. Total RNA was extracted from sorted cells with an RNeasy Mini Kit. The CDR3 spans 15 residues, from the cysteine through the phenylalanine. No DNA appears here. Per the germline V gene, SGHVS is the CDR1 and FNYEAQ is the CDR2.

The chain uses TRBV7-6 and TRBJ1-1. Sequenced: naive CXCR3+ CD8+ T cells from blood. The cell subset or site label, read with the paper, signifies: CD45RO-CCR7+CD27+CD95- naive CD8+ T cells expressing CXCR3 (TNR3+). This sequence was found in a human donor in good health. Some clones in this sample may be carry-over from other donors' samples. The CDR3 here reads CASSLASGPNTEAFF.